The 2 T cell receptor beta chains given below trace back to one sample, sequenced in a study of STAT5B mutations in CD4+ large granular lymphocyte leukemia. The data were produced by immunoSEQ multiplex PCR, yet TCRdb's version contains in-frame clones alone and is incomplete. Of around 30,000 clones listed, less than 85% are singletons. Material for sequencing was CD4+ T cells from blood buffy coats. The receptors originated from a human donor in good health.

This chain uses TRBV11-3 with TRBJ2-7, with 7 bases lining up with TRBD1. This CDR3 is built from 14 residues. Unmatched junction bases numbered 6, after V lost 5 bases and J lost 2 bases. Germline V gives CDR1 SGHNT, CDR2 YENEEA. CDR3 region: CASSRGTGAYEQYF. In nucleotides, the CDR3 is TGTGCCAGCAGCCGGGGAACAGGGGCCTACGAGCAGTACTTC.

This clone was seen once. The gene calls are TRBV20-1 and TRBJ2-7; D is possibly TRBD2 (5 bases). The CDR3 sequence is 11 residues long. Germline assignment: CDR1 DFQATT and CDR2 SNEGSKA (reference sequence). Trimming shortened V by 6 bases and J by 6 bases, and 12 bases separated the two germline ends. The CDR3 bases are TGCAGTGCCAGGACTCCCGCCGAGCAGTACTTC. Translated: CSARTPAEQYF.